The 30 T cell receptor beta chains below come from one sample, sequenced in a study of human T cells and chemical hapten exposure. TCRdb re-called the RACE reads with MiXCR, one entry per CDR3 protein. Of 120,000 to 150,000 distinct CDR3 sequences in the sample, approximately 12% were seen once. Described time point: patch test 2, 6 weeks after DPC sensitization. The treatment denotes: therapeutic diphenylcyclopropenone sensitization with weekly scalp DPC. The starting material was whole blood, obtained in connection with sensitization to the hapten diphenylcyclopropenone (DPC). These receptors were taken from a woman between 45 and 65 years old with alopecia areata. Some clones in this sample may be carry-over from other donors' samples.

V gene TRBV6-6 combines with J gene TRBJ1-2; D is undetermined. Germline V lookup: CDR1 MNHNY, CDR2 SVGAGI (reference sequence). V was trimmed by 6 bases and J by 0 bases, leaving 11 bases between them. The CDR3 length is 14 residues. CDR3 loop: CASSPTTPNYGYTF. In DNA form, the CDR3 reads TGTGCCAGCAGCCCTACGACACCTAACTATGGCTACACCTTC.

The DNA of the CDR3 is TGCAGCGTTGGTGCCCGGGACAGGGACGAGCAGTACTTC. Protein: CSVGARDRDEQYF. The chain joins TRBV29-1 to TRBJ2-7; 9 bases align to TRBD1. The J segment lost 5 bases and the V segment lost 4 bases, leaving 6 bases of the junction unmatched. Germline loops: CDR1 SQVTM, CDR2 ANQGSEA. The CDR3 sequence is 13 residues long.

The genes are TRBV3-1 and TRBJ2-7, with TRBD2 matching 14 bases. There are 17 residues in the CDR3. CDR1 is LGHDT and CDR2 is YNNKEL in the germline V gene (reference sequence). J gave up 5 bases and V 3 bases, and 9 bases lay outside the gene matches. The DNA of the CDR3 is TGTGCCAGCAGCCAGACTAAAGGGACTAGCGGGAGCCACGAGCAGTACTTC. It codes for CASSQTKGTSGSHEQYF.

The sample holds a few counts of this clonotype. V usage is TRBV6-6 and J usage is TRBJ2-3; tentatively, D is TRBD1 (5 bases). Trimming removed 10 bases from V and 0 bases from J, with 17 bases in between. Germline V CDR1 and CDR2: MNHNY, SVGAGI (reference sequence). The CDR3 is 15 residues long. In DNA, the CDR3 is TGTGCCAAGAGACAGTTTCGTACTAGCACAGATACGCAGTATTTT. Its protein is CAKRQFRTSTDTQYF.

This clonotype was seen a single time. This chain links TRBV13 with TRBJ2-1; 9 bases are shared with TRBD2. CDR3 size: 17 residues. In germline, CDR1 is PRHDT, CDR2 FYEKMQ (reference sequence). V shed 4 bases, J shed 4 bases, and the junction held 11 bases outside the gene matches. In DNA form, the CDR3 reads TGTGCCAGCAGCTCACCTCTCCCGCGGGAGGGGTACAATGAGCAGTTCTTC. This translates into CASSSPLPREGYNEQFF.

This clonotype was seen repeatedly, ten times or more. CDR3 region: CASSWVSTSSGANVLTF. DNA of the CDR3: TGTGCCAGCAGTTGGGTCAGTACATCCTCTGGGGCCAACGTCCTGACTTTC. The chain is built from TRBV28 and TRBJ2-6; D is undetermined. V lost 4 bases to trimming and J lost 0 bases, with 13 bases between them. The V gene's germline CDR1 is MDHEN and CDR2 SYDVKM. The CDR3 is made up of 17 amino acids.

This clonotype came up a few times. The J gene is TRBJ2-3, the V gene TRBV27, with 13 bases identical to TRBD2. Germline lookup yields CDR1 MNHEY and CDR2 SMNVEV (reference sequence). The V and J ends lost 5 bases and 5 bases, in that order; junction bases with no gene match: 13. This CDR3 is built from 18 residues. The CDR3 is CASSLSSLAGGPLDTQYF. The CDR3 DNA reads as TGTGCCAGCAGTCTTTCCTCACTAGCGGGAGGGCCCCTAGATACGCAGTATTTT.

This chain joins TRBV7-2 and TRBJ2-3, with D possibly TRBD2 on 6 matching bases. The V and J ends lost 4 bases and 4 bases respectively, with 12 bases between them. The CDR3 sequence is 14 residues long. The V gene's germline CDR1 is SGHTA and CDR2 FQGNSA. As DNA, the CDR3 is TGTGCCAGCAGCTCTGATAGCGGTGCAGATACGCAGTATTTT. This codes for CASSSDSGADTQYF.

This clonotype was observed a handful of times. This chain links TRBV7-2 with TRBJ2-1; D uncertain. The V end lost 1 base, the J end lost 5 bases, and 6 bases lay between the germline ends. Germline CDR1 and CDR2: SGHTA and FQGNSA. The CDR3 extends over 13 amino acids. The chain's CDR3 is CASSLVSDNEQFF. CDR3 bases: TGTGCCAGCAGCTTAGTATCCGACAATGAGCAGTTCTTC.

This chain uses TRBV24-1 with TRBJ2-5; D remains ambiguous. Germline V gene lookup returns CDR1 KGHDR and CDR2 SFDVKD. Deletions cut 10 bases from V and 5 bases from J, with 13 bases between. CDR3 length equals 12 residues. The CDR3 region is CATTDHGETQYF. Written as DNA, the CDR3 is TGTGCCACAACTGACCATGGGGAGACCCAGTACTTC.

The V call is TRBV5-1, the J call TRBJ2-1; 8 nucleotides line up with TRBD2. Per the germline V gene, CDR1 is SGHRS and CDR2 is YFSETQ. The CDR3 has 16 amino acids. The V segment lost 1 base and the J segment 5 bases; nucleotides outside the gene matches: 8. CDR3 sequence (DNA): TGCGCCAGCAGCTTGTTTGCGGGGGGTCCGAACAATGAGCAGTTCTTC. Translating gives CASSLFAGGPNNEQFF.

With regard to this clonotype: Its ends do not fully match the called genes, so a read error is possible. V usage is TRBV7-9 and J usage is TRBJ2-3; maybe TRBD2 (5 bases). Germline CDR1 SEHNR, CDR2 FQNEAQ (reference sequence). This CDR3 has 14 amino acids. CDR3 protein: CASSLALEGDTRHF. CDR3 nucleotide sequence: TGTGCCAGCAGCTTAGCGCTTGAGGGAGATACGAGGCATTTT.

V usage is TRBV12-3 or TRBV12-4 and J usage is TRBJ1-1; the D gene is possibly TRBD1 (5 bases). V lost 8 bases and J lost 4, with 17 bases in between. The CDR3 spans 14 residues. The DNA of the CDR3 is TGTGCCAGCGGACTACAGGTTGCGGCCACTGAAGCTTTCTTT. Translation: CASGLQVAATEAFF.

This sequence joins TRBV6-5 and TRBJ2-5; possibly TRBD1 for D (6 bases). Looked up from germline, CDR1 is MNHEY and CDR2 is SVGAGI. The CDR3 runs to 14 residues. With 5 bases removed from V and 2 bases from J, the gap between germline ends came to 12 bases. In nucleotides, the CDR3 is TGTGCCAGCAGTACTCAGGGGCGGCAAGAGACCCAGTACTTC. Translating it yields CASSTQGRQETQYF.

The rearrangement joins TRBV12-5 to TRBJ1-4; no definite D call. The V gene lost 0 bases and the J gene lost 2 bases, with 1 base spanning the gap. Per the germline V gene, CDR1 is LGHNT and CDR2 is FRNRAP. The CDR3 is made up of 13 amino acids. The CDR3 DNA reads TGTGCTAGTGGTTTGGTGACTAATGAAAAACTGTTTTTT. Translated: CASGLVTNEKLFF. The full variable domain, completed using reference TRBV12-5 and TRBJ1-4, is DARVTQTPRHKVTEMGQEVTMRCQPILGHNTVFWYRQTMMQGLELLAYFRNRAPLDDSGMPKDRFSAEMPDATLATLKIQPSEPRDSAVYFCASGLVTNEKLFFGSGTQLSVL.

This clonotype was detected only a few times. The V and J genes are TRBV24-1 and TRBJ1-2, with a tentative D call TRBD1 (6 bases). The CDR3 extends over 15 amino acids. Germline lookup yields CDR1 KGHDR and CDR2 SFDVKD. V was cut by 4 bases and J by 5 bases, with 16 bases left in between. CDR3 region: CATSDSPRGEYGYTF. In nucleotides, the CDR3 is TGTGCCACCAGTGACTCCCCCAGGGGCGAGTATGGCTACACCTTC.

This chain links TRBV5-1 with TRBJ1-1; 7 nucleotides line up with TRBD1. Germline CDR1 SGHRS, CDR2 YFSETQ. Trimming cost V 0 bases and J 11 bases; bases outside gene matches: 7. CDR3 length: 13 residues. The CDR3 is CASSLARGQTAFF. CDR3 DNA: TGCGCCAGCAGCTTGGCCAGGGGACAGACGGCTTTCTTT.

V usage is TRBV29-1 and J usage is TRBJ2-6; no clear D gene. Germline CDR1 and CDR2: SQVTM and ANQGSEA. The V gene lost 6 bases and the J gene lost 4 bases, with 7 bases spanning the gap. This CDR3 is built from 12 residues. CDR3 residues: CSVSLGANVLTF. The CDR3 DNA is TGCAGCGTCTCCCTCGGGGCCAACGTCCTGACTTTC.

At least ten counts were recorded for this clonotype. The V call is TRBV30, the J call TRBJ1-4; D might be TRBD1 (5 bases). Germline loops: CDR1 GTSNPN, CDR2 SVGIG (reference sequence). This CDR3 spans 14 amino acids. V lost 1 base to trimming and J lost 2 bases, with 8 bases between them. CDR3 loop: CAWSGQGTNEKLFF. CDR3 bases: TGTGCCTGGAGTGGGCAGGGCACTAATGAAAAACTGTTTTTT.

This chain joins TRBV7-9 and TRBJ2-7, with TRBD2 matching 11 bases. The germline CDR1 and CDR2 sequences are SEHNR and FQNEAQ (reference sequence). The CDR3 has 14 residues. V was pared by 5 bases and J by 7 bases, with 7 bases of the junction left unmatched. The CDR3 protein is CASSLSGRAQEQYF. The DNA of the CDR3 is TGTGCCAGCAGCCTTAGCGGGAGGGCCCAGGAGCAGTACTTC.

This chain uses TRBV3-1 with TRBJ2-7, with TRBD2 matching over 7 bases. Germline V gene data show CDR1 as LGHDT and CDR2 as YNNKEL (reference sequence). The CDR3 runs 15 residues. The ends lost 3 bases at V and 0 bases at J; junction bases unmatched: 5. The CDR3 DNA sequence: TGTGCCAGCAGCCACCAGAGCGGGGTCTCCTACGAGCAGTACTTC. As protein: CASSHQSGVSYEQYF.

This clonotype appeared many times. The genes are TRBV4-3 and TRBJ1-1; no firm D call. This CDR3 contains 15 residues. Germline V gene data show CDR1 as LGHNA and CDR2 as YSLEER. Trimming stripped 0 bases from V and 2 bases from J, with 10 bases between. The chain's CDR3 is CASSQEEGFNTEAFF. CDR3 bases: TGCGCCAGCAGCCAAGAGGAGGGTTTCAACACTGAAGCTTTCTTT.

This clonotype was picked up a small number of times. V gene TRBV5-1 combines with J gene TRBJ2-3; a possible D gene is TRBD2 (6 bases). Trimming took off 0 bases at V and 5 bases at J, with 13 bases between the two ends. Germline CDR1 reads SGHRS; CDR2 reads YFSETQ. CDR3 length: 15 residues. CDR3 sequence reads: CASSLERVGVDTQYF. The CDR3 region has the DNA TGCGCCAGCAGCTTGGAGCGGGTTGGAGTAGATACGCAGTATTTT.

This clonotype was detected only a few times. V is TRBV3-1 and J is TRBJ2-5, with 12 bases identical to TRBD1. J was trimmed by 2 bases and V by 4 bases; bases with no gene match: 8. In germline, CDR1 is LGHDT, CDR2 YNNKEL (reference sequence). This CDR3 is built from 17 residues. The CDR3 loop reads CASSPRDRGLIQETQYF. DNA for the CDR3: TGTGCCAGCAGCCCCAGGGACAGGGGGCTTATTCAAGAGACCCAGTACTTC.

This clonotype appeared many times. The chain employs TRBV6-2 or TRBV6-3 and TRBJ1-5; D is unclear. V lost 1 base and J lost 12, with 19 bases in between. From germline, CDR1 is MNHEY and CDR2 SVGEGT. The CDR3 has 15 residues. The CDR3 region has the DNA TGTGCCAGCAGTTACTACCCGGGCCGGTCCCTACTCCAGCATTTT. Its protein product is CASSYYPGRSLLQHF.

This clonotype showed up just a few times. The chain is built from TRBV7-2 and TRBJ1-4; a possible D gene is TRBD1 (6 bases). CDR1 is SGHTA and CDR2 is FQGNSA in the germline V gene. Trimming removed 1 base at V and 7 bases at J, with 16 bases between. This CDR3 comprises 16 residues. The CDR3 nucleotides are TGTGCCAGCAGCTTAGGACGGAATACCAGGGGTGAAAAACTGTTTTTT. Residues: CASSLGRNTRGEKLFF.

The gene calls are TRBV9 and TRBJ2-3; 15 bases agree with TRBD2. J gave up 1 base and V 3 bases, and 9 bases lay outside the gene matches. Germline lookup yields CDR1 SGDLS and CDR2 YYNGEE. CDR3 length: 19 residues. This chain's CDR3 is CASSEGTSGRRRGTDTQYF. CDR3 nucleotides: TGTGCCAGCAGCGAGGGGACTAGCGGGAGGAGACGGGGCACAGATACGCAGTATTTT.

This clonotype was seen only a few times. The rearrangement uses TRBV11-3 and TRBJ2-2; 10 positions match TRBD1. V dropped 10 bases and J dropped 4; count of bases not matched to a gene: 9. The germline V gene has CDR1 SGHNT and CDR2 YENEEA. The CDR3 consists of 15 residues. The CDR3 loop is CATTGGWGGTGELFF. In DNA, the CDR3 is TGTGCCACGACAGGGGGCTGGGGAGGCACCGGGGAGCTGTTTTTT.

This chain uses TRBV5-1 with TRBJ2-1; 7 nucleotides line up with TRBD2. There are 17 residues in the CDR3. V lost 0 bases, J lost 4 bases, and 10 bases stayed unmatched. Germline loops: CDR1 SGHRS, CDR2 YFSETQ. The CDR3 loop is CASSLAPLGGSYNEQFF. The CDR3 DNA reads as TGCGCCAGCAGCTTGGCCCCTCTGGGCGGGAGTTACAATGAGCAGTTCTTC.

This clonotype was found a few times. The rearrangement uses TRBV14 and TRBJ2-4; tentative D call: TRBD1 (5 bases). V lost 1 base to trimming and J lost 0 bases, with 10 bases between them. The CDR3 spans 16 residues. CDR1 and CDR2 (germline): SGHDN, FVKESK. CDR3 coding DNA: TGTGCCAGCAGCCAAGGACAGCTAATAGCCAAAAACATTCAGTACTTC. Its translation is CASSQGQLIAKNIQYF.